The rows below give T cell receptor beta chains drawn from one sample of a study of cytomegalovirus exposure and HLA in healthy donors. The repertoire was sequenced with immunoSEQ multiplex PCR; TCRdb's copy has only in-frame clones and lacks some. The repertoire holds about 90,000 clones, with roughly 84% as singletons. Sequencing was performed on PBMCs. Receptor source: a woman in her late teens or twenties in good health and CMV-seropositive. Each CDR3 is given with its conserved first and last residue. The listing skips clone size in some rows; elsewhere it reads once, few, many or a size class.

TRBV2	TRBJ2-2	-	CASSTTPPGTGELFF
TRBV7-8	TRBJ2-7	few	CASSWDRGVAEQYF
TRBV27	TRBJ2-5	-	CASSFSLASQETQYF
TRBV2	TRBJ2-7	-	CAMWGRTYEQYF
TRBV27	TRBJ1-1	-	CASTSGWNTEAFF
TRBV2	TRBJ2-7	-	CASSDLLAGDSYEQYF
TRBV11-2	TRBJ2-5	once	CASSLEYSSEETQYF
TRBV27	TRBJ2-5	few	CASSIGQGGETQYF
TRBV6-5	TRBJ2-7	-	CASSYSRGTGRDEQYF
TRBV5-1	TRBJ1-1	-	CASSLDPEPGRGAFF
TRBV28	TRBJ2-2	-	CASSSQIPITGELFF
TRBV9	TRBJ1-1	-	CASSRAWDRGAFF
TRBV18	TRBJ2-1	-	CASSPVEGTMTHNEQFF
TRBV19	TRBJ1-1	-	CASSIDGGRNTEAFF
TRBV5-6	TRBJ1-2	-	CASSLGQGDGYTF
TRBV11-2	TRBJ2-2	once	CASSREKTGELFF
TRBV10-3	TRBJ2-3	-	CAISELWTSGGAGSDTQYF
TRBV5-5	TRBJ2-1	-	CASNLAGGDYNEQFF
TRBV2	TRBJ2-7	-	CASSADNPHSYEQYF